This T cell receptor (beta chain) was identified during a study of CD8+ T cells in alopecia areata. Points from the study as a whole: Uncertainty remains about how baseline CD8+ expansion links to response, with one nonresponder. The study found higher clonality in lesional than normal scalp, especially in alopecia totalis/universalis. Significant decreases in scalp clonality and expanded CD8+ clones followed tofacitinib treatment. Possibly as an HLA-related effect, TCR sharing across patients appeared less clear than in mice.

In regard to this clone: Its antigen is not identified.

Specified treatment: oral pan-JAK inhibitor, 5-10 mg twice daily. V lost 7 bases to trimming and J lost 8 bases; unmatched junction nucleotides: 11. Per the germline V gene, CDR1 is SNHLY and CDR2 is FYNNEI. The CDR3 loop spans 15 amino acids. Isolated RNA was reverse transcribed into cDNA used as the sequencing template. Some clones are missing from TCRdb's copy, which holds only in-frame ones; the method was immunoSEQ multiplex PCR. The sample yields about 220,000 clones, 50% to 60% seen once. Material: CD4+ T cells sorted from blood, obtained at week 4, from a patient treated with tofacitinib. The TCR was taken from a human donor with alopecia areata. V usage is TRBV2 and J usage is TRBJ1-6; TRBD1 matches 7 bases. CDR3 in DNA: TGTGCCAGCACCCGGGCAGGTCAGGGGGATTCACCCCTCCACTTT. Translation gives CASTRAGQGDSPLHF.